This T cell receptor beta chain derives from a study of blood T cell repertoires in COVID-19. Study details: Both acute and convalescent COVID-19 samples were obtained from the United States, Italy and Spain.

Per the authors' pipeline: It was from reference gene primer amplification that nucleated cell counts were estimated. Produced via immunoSEQ multiplex PCR; TCRdb's table is partial and in-frame only. V and J calls and clone size follow that table, whereas D and trimming were derived from the DNA. The sample shows some 50,000 clones, about 90% of them seen only once. This CDR3 region has 14 residues. Germline V CDR1 and CDR2: KGHSH, LQKENI. Deletions cut 3 bases from V and 4 bases from J, with 12 bases between. The genes are TRBV18 and TRBJ1-1; no definite D call. This receptor was obtained from a human donor in a cohort sampled during active COVID-19. Input material: peripheral blood. The CDR3 DNA follows: TGTGCCAGCTCACCCCTCGTCACGGGCACTGAAGCTTTCTTT. Translation gives CASSPLVTGTEAFF.